One and the same sample provided the 16 T cell receptor beta chains below, sequenced in a study of blood T cell repertoires in COVID-19. Sequenced by immunoSEQ multiplex PCR; TCRdb stores in-frame clones only, minus some. The repertoire includes approximately 94,000 clones, around 81% of them detected once, and around an eighth sits in the top ten. Sequencing was done on a sample of peripheral blood. Receptors originate from a man aged 50 or older with active or convalescent COVID-19.

The rearrangement uses TRBV6-5 and TRBJ1-1; no reliable D call. This CDR3 is built from 13 residues. Germline V gene data show CDR1 as MNHEY and CDR2 as SVGAGI. V was shortened by 0 bases and J by 3 bases, with 5 bases between the two germline ends. The CDR3 DNA reads as TGTGCCAGCAGTTACTCCTTCGACACTGAAGCTTTCTTT. As protein: CASSYSFDTEAFF.

The chain is built from TRBV2 and TRBJ2-2; no reliable D call. Germline V gene sequence: CDR1 SNHLY, CDR2 FYNNEI. V lost 4 bases and J lost 7, with 10 bases in between. The CDR3 sequence is 13 residues long. In nucleotides, the CDR3 is TGTGCCAGCAGTGTCATTTCAGGCGGGGAGCTGTTTTTT. Its translation: CASSVISGGELFF.

The rearrangement uses TRBV5-1 and TRBJ1-1; 7 bases agree with TRBD1. The germline V gene encodes CDR1 SGHRS and CDR2 YFSETQ. The CDR3 consists of 13 residues. With V trimmed by 0 bases and J by 7 bases, 3 bases remained unmatched. The CDR3 spells CASSLGDSFEAFF. The CDR3 DNA is TGCGCCAGCAGCTTGGGGGACAGCTTTGAAGCTTTCTTT.

The chain is built from TRBV19 and TRBJ1-3; D gene uncertain. The CDR3 extends over 14 amino acids. Trimming stripped 6 bases from V and 4 bases from J, with 13 bases between. Looked up from germline, CDR1 is LNHDA and CDR2 is SQIVND (reference sequence). CDR3 protein: CASRLESLGNTIYF. In nucleotides, the CDR3 is TGTGCCAGTAGACTCGAGTCACTCGGAAACACCATATATTTT. Based on the CDR3 plus reference TRBV19 and TRBJ1-3, the full variable domain is DGGITQSPKYLFRKEGQNVTLSCEQNLNHDAMYWYRQDPGQGLRLIYYSQIVNDFQKGDIAEGYSVSREKKESFPLTVTSAQKNPTAFYLCASRLESLGNTIYFGEGSWLTVV.

The gene calls are TRBV5-1 and TRBJ2-1; 10 bases are shared with TRBD2. Germline V gives CDR1 SGHRS, CDR2 YFSETQ. This CDR3 has 15 amino acids. The V gene end was trimmed by 3 bases and the J gene end by 2 bases; junction bases not matched to a gene: 2. DNA for the CDR3: TGCGCCAGCAGCTCCGGACTAGCGGCCTACAATGAGCAGTTCTTC. Its protein product is CASSSGLAAYNEQFF.

The chain has TRBV24-1 and TRBJ1-5; D ambiguous. The CDR3 totals 14 residues. Germline assignment: CDR1 KGHDR and CDR2 SFDVKD. V gave up 1 base and J gave up 0 bases, with 3 bases separating them. The CDR3 sequence: CATSDLASNQPQHF. The CDR3 nucleotides read TGTGCCACCAGTGATTTAGCTAGCAATCAGCCCCAGCATTTT.

The V gene is TRBV24-1, the J gene TRBJ2-1, with TRBD2 identical over 13 bases. V trimming: 3 bases; J trimming: 9 bases; junction bases outside the gene matches: 7. Germline CDR1 is KGHDR and CDR2 is SFDVKD. The CDR3 totals 16 residues. The CDR3 nucleotides are TGTGCCACCAGTGATAACGGACTAGCGGGAGCTGGTGAGCAGTTCTTC. It is translated as CATSDNGLAGAGEQFF.

The rearrangement uses TRBV13 and TRBJ1-1; D is undetermined. Trimming removed 1 base at V and 1 base at J, with 7 bases between. The CDR3 is 14 amino acids. The germline V gene has CDR1 PRHDT and CDR2 FYEKMQ (reference sequence). The CDR3 protein is CASSLATANTEAFF. Here the CDR3 DNA reads TGTGCCAGCAGCTTAGCAACAGCGAACACTGAAGCTTTCTTT.

Here the CDR3 DNA reads TGTGCCAGCAGCTTTGGCGGTGCCTACGAGCAGTACTTC. Encoded protein: CASSFGGAYEQYF. The rearrangement links TRBV7-8 to TRBJ2-7; no reliable D call. Trimming left V 3 bases short and J 2 bases short, with 8 bases between. CDR1 SGHVS and CDR2 FQNEAQ come from the germline V gene. CDR3 length equals 13 residues.

The chain uses TRBV4-2 and TRBJ2-7; 11 bases are a match to TRBD2. After removal of 0 bases from V and 3 bases from J, the junction contained 19 bases not matched to a gene. The germline CDR1 and CDR2 sequences are LGHNA and YNFKEQ. This CDR3 spans 21 amino acids. The CDR3 DNA is TGTGCCAGCAGCCAAGATGGGCAGGGTGGACTAGCGGGCCGAAACAGCTACGAGCAGTACTTC. This gives the protein CASSQDGQGGLAGRNSYEQYF.

The CDR3 DNA follows: TGCGCCAGCAGCTGGGGAGCGGGAGGCGAAGAGACCCAGTACTTC. Its protein product is CASSWGAGGEETQYF. This chain joins TRBV5-1 and TRBJ2-5, with 9 nucleotides matching TRBD2. The length of the CDR3 is 15 residues. V lost 3 bases to trimming and J lost 3 bases; unmatched junction nucleotides: 6. Per germline, CDR1 SGHRS and CDR2 YFSETQ. Based on the CDR3 plus reference TRBV5-1 and TRBJ2-5, the full variable domain is KAGVTQTPRYLIKTRGQQVTLSCSPISGHRSVSWYQQTPGQGLQFLFEYFSETQRNKGNFPGRFSGRQFSNSRSEMNVSTLELGDSALYLCASSWGAGGEETQYFGPGTRLLVL.

V is TRBV20-1 and J is TRBJ1-1; D gene ambiguous. This CDR3 spans 11 amino acids. Germline CDR1 DFQATT, CDR2 SNEGSKA (reference sequence). V lost 1 base, J lost 8 bases, and 8 bases lay in between. The CDR3 nucleotides are TGCAGTGCTAGAGGATCCAGGGAAGCTTTCTTT. Its protein product is CSARGSREAFF.

The V gene is TRBV7-3, the J gene TRBJ2-1, with TRBD2 identical over 8 bases. V gave up 4 bases and J gave up 5 bases; unmatched junction bases: 4. The CDR3 has 14 amino acids. Germline V gene data show CDR1 as SGHTA and CDR2 as FQGTGA. The CDR3 nucleotides read TGTGCCAGCAGCTGGGCGGGGGGTCACAATGAGCAGTTCTTC. Protein sequence: CASSWAGGHNEQFF.

This clone was picked up a small number of times. This rearrangement joins TRBV19 to TRBJ1-2, with 8 bases that match TRBD1. Germline CDR1 is LNHDA and CDR2 is SQIVND (reference sequence). The CDR3 extends over 15 amino acids. The V and J ends lost 1 base and 7 bases, in that order; junction bases with no gene match: 8. The CDR3 DNA sequence: TGTGCCAGTAGTATAGGACAGGGGTCCTCGGGTGGCTACACCTTC. Amino acids: CASSIGQGSSGGYTF.

This clone was counted a single time. Within the sample, other DNA sequences also encode this same CDR3. The chain recombines TRBV18 with TRBJ2-5; D is possibly TRBD2 (6 bases). The CDR3 has 11 residues. Trimming removed 6 bases from V and 8 bases from J, with 10 bases in between. CDR1 KGHSH and CDR2 LQKENI come from the germline V gene. The CDR3 coding sequence is TGTGCCAGCTCCGGAGGGGAAACCCAGTACTTC. The encoded protein is CASSGGETQYF.

The chain carries TRBV24-1 and TRBJ2-2; the D is unclear. This CDR3 spans 14 amino acids. V was clipped by 4 bases and J by 1 base, with 6 bases between them. CDR1 and CDR2 (germline): KGHDR, SFDVKD. CDR3 amino acids: CATSDTGNTGELFF. DNA of the CDR3: TGTGCCACCAGTGACACCGGGAACACCGGGGAGCTGTTTTTT.